Listed here are 5 T cell receptor beta chains from one sample, sequenced in a study of CD8 T cells in Susac syndrome. The RNA input was roughly 0.45 to 1 ug, and it was reverse transcribed with random hexamers. Each CDR3 protein is one row after TCRdb ran MiXCR on the immunoSEQ multiplex PCR reads. The sample comprises under 200,000 distinct CDR3 sequences, 92% of which are singletons, and more than 0.07% rests with the top ten. Source material: CD4+ T cells from PBMCs. The receptors originated from a human donor in good health.

The genes are TRBV15 and TRBJ1-5; tentatively, D is TRBD1 (5 bases). This CDR3 spans 16 amino acids. Germline V gene sequence: CDR1 LNHNV, CDR2 YYDKDF (reference sequence). Trimming took off 0 bases at V and 0 bases at J, with 9 bases between the two ends. CDR3 nucleotide sequence: TGTGCCACCAGCAGAGATGGGGGGAGTAGCAATCAGCCCCAGCATTTT. Translated, it gives CATSRDGGSSNQPQHF.

V gene TRBV6-6 combines with J gene TRBJ2-3; D not resolved. Germline lookup yields CDR1 MNHNY and CDR2 SVGAGI (reference sequence). Trimming took off 2 bases at V and 0 bases at J, with 6 bases between the two ends. This CDR3 contains 14 residues. The CDR3 spells CASSYDHSTDTQYF. The CDR3, as DNA: TGTGCCAGCAGTTACGACCACAGCACAGATACGCAGTATTTT.

This chain connects TRBV4-2 to TRBJ2-2, with 8 positions matching TRBD2. Germline CDR1 is LGHNA and CDR2 is YNFKEQ. The V gene end was trimmed by 1 base and the J gene end by 5 bases; junction bases not matched to a gene: 9. CDR3 length: 17 amino acids. The CDR3 loop is CASSQAAGRAMTGELFF. CDR3 coding DNA: TGTGCCAGCAGCCAAGCGGCCGGGAGGGCCATGACCGGGGAGCTGTTTTTT.

The chain combines TRBV5-1 with TRBJ2-7; 8 bases are a match to TRBD2. The CDR3 spans 14 residues. Germline CDR1 SGHRS, CDR2 YFSETQ. The trim removed 4 bases at V and 2 bases at J, leaving 5 bases unmatched. The CDR3: CASSAGRGAYEQYF. The CDR3 DNA follows: TGCGCCAGCAGCGCCGGGAGGGGCGCCTACGAGCAGTACTTC. Drawing the rest from reference TRBV5-1 and TRBJ2-7, the complete variable domain is KAGVTQTPRYLIKTRGQQVTLSCSPISGHRSVSWYQQTPGQGLQFLFEYFSETQRNKGNFPGRFSGRQFSNSRSEMNVSTLELGDSALYLCASSAGRGAYEQYFGPGTRLTVT.

V gene TRBV6-2 or TRBV6-3 combines with J gene TRBJ1-3; D gene unclear. The germline V and J ends were trimmed by 10 bases and 2 bases, with 15 bases remaining between them. The CDR3 totals 14 residues. From germline, CDR1 is MNHEY and CDR2 SVGEGT. CDR3 in amino acids: CATTLTWTGNTIYF. The CDR3 DNA is TGTGCCACTACCCTTACTTGGACTGGAAACACCATATATTTT.